This is a list of T cell receptor beta chains from one sample in a study of T cells in Graves' hyperthyroidism and ophthalmopathy. TCRdb reprocessed the multiplex PCR reads via MiXCR and lists one record per CDR3 protein. The profile shows roughly 700,000 distinct CDR3 sequences, roughly a third of them singletons. Sample: blood. These receptors all stem from a woman between 35 and 50 years old with Graves' hyperthyroidism. Each CDR3 is given with its conserved first and last residue. D genes are given only for firm matches. Clone size is given for some rows only: seen once, a few or many times, or a class if the clone is expanded.

J gene | D gene | clone size | V gene | CDR3 protein | CDR3 DNA
TRBJ2-7 | TRBD2 | few | TRBV12-3/TRBV12-4 | CASSLSGANEQYF | TGTGCCAGCAGTTTGAGCGGGGCGAACGAGCAGTACTTC
TRBJ2-5 | NA | NA | TRBV28 | CASSLGGAVETQYF | TGTGCCAGCAGTTTAGGGGGCGCGGTTGAGACCCAGTACTTC
TRBJ1-2 | NA | many | TRBV7-2 | CASSLGRVSYGYTF | TGTGCCAGCAGCTTAGGCAGGGTGAGCTATGGCTACACCTTC
TRBJ2-2 | NA | NA | TRBV28 | CASSVSGTSNTGELFF | TGTGCCAGCAGTGTCTCGGGAACTTCGAACACCGGGGAGCTGTTTTTT
TRBJ1-5 | TRBD1 | many | TRBV15 | CATSRDRGLTQPQHF | TGTGCCACCAGCAGAGACAGGGGGCTTACTCAGCCCCAGCATTTT
TRBJ1-2 | TRBD1 | few | TRBV6-5 | CASSRGTEAYGYTF | TGTGCCAGCAGCCGCGGGACAGAAGCCTATGGCTACACCTTC
TRBJ2-7 | TRBD1 | many | TRBV7-9 | CASSIPTGFSEQYF | TGTGCCAGCAGCATCCCGACAGGGTTCAGCGAGCAGTACTTC
TRBJ2-5 | TRBD2 | many | TRBV20-1 | CSARSLAGQPLQETQYF | TGCAGTGCTAGGTCTCTAGCGGGTCAACCACTTCAAGAGACCCAGTACTTC
TRBJ1-1 | NA | many | TRBV4-1 | CASSQVGVEAFF | TGCGCCAGCAGCCAAGTGGGCGTTGAAGCTTTCTTT
TRBJ2-2 | TRBD1 | NA | TRBV5-1 | CASSRQGTLASNTGELFF | TGCGCCAGCAGCCGACAGGGGACGTTGGCCTCGAACACCGGGGAGCTGTTTTTT